Below, 32 T cell receptor beta chains from the same sample are listed, as sequenced in a study of cytomegalovirus exposure and HLA in healthy donors. A multiplex PCR was run with 60 Vbeta primers and 13 Jbeta primers. Here immunoSEQ multiplex PCR was the method, and the copy in TCRdb shows in-frame clones only, minus some. The top ten clones hold roughly 0.3% of a sample with around 270,000 clones, about four fifths of them seen once. The specimen was PBMCs. The receptors were sampled from a girl aged 2 to 9 in good health and CMV-seronegative.

The chain recombines TRBV2 with TRBJ1-5; a possible D gene is TRBD1 (5 bases). The ends were cut back, 4 bases at V and 6 bases at J, with 28 bases in the middle. This CDR3 has 19 amino acids. Germline CDR1 and CDR2: SNHLY and FYNNEI. The DNA of the CDR3 is TGTGCCAGCAGTGTTTCACGGGGACGGACTATTCTGGAGGTTCAGCCCCAGCATTTT. It encodes CASSVSRGRTILEVQPQHF.

V and J are TRBV13 and TRBJ2-3; 8 bases line up with TRBD2. The CDR3 is made up of 17 amino acids. Germline values: CDR1 PRHDT, CDR2 FYEKMQ (reference sequence). The V segment lost 5 bases and the J segment 2 bases; nucleotides outside the gene matches: 12. Written as DNA, the CDR3 is TGTGCCAGCAGCCCAGGACTAGCCCAAGTTGCCACAGATACGCAGTATTTT. It yields the protein CASSPGLAQVATDTQYF.

The chain uses TRBV9 and TRBJ1-3; D unresolved. The length of the CDR3 is 14 residues. Germline assignment: CDR1 SGDLS and CDR2 YYNGEE. The V gene lost 0 bases and the J gene lost 0 bases, with 4 bases spanning the gap. The CDR3 spells CASSVGSSGNTIYF. The CDR3 DNA is TGTGCCAGCAGCGTAGGCAGCTCTGGAAACACCATATATTTT.

V is TRBV27 and J is TRBJ2-7; perhaps TRBD2 as D (6 bases). The V gene lost 0 bases and the J gene lost 3 bases, with 12 bases spanning the gap. Germline loops: CDR1 MNHEY, CDR2 SMNVEV (reference sequence). The CDR3 is 15 residues long. The CDR3 sequence is CASSLSGGKSYEQYF. CDR3 in DNA: TGTGCCAGCAGTTTATCGGGGGGAAAGAGCTACGAGCAGTACTTC.

This clone was seen a handful of times. The gene calls are TRBV9 and TRBJ1-6; possibly TRBD1 for D (6 bases). CDR3 length equals 18 residues. Germline V gene sequence: CDR1 SGDLS, CDR2 YYNGEE. V was pared by 4 bases and J by 8 bases, with 25 bases between. This CDR3 reads CASSPNVVGALLDSPLHF. CDR3 bases: TGTGCCAGCAGCCCCAACGTGGTGGGGGCGCTTTTGGATTCACCCCTCCACTTT.

In DNA, the CDR3 is TGTGCCAGCAGCTTAAGACCCGACGGACAACCTAATCAGCCCCAGCATTTT. Translated, it gives CASSLRPDGQPNQPQHF. This chain joins TRBV11-3 and TRBJ1-5, with D maybe TRBD1 (5 bases). The CDR3 consists of 17 residues. Germline CDR1 and CDR2: SGHNT and YENEEA. V was shortened by 2 bases and J by 4 bases, with 18 bases between the two germline ends.

The chain joins TRBV28 to TRBJ2-7; TRBD1 agrees at 9 bases. The CDR3 is made up of 14 amino acids. V gave up 4 bases and J gave up 5 bases; unmatched junction bases: 6. Germline CDR1 reads MDHEN; CDR2 reads SYDVKM. CDR3 DNA: TGTGCCAGCAGTTCGGGACAGGGTAATGACGAGCAGTACTTC. Translation: CASSSGQGNDEQYF.

As DNA, the CDR3 is TGTGCCAGCAGTTTATTACCCCCATATATACTTAGCAATCAGCCCCAGCATTTT. It translates to CASSLLPPYILSNQPQHF. The V and J genes are TRBV27 and TRBJ1-5; D call uncertain. The CDR3 spans 18 residues. V shed 1 base and J shed 0 bases, with 16 bases lying between them. The germline V gene encodes CDR1 MNHEY and CDR2 SMNVEV (reference sequence).

This chain uses TRBV9 with TRBJ1-2; possible D gene TRBD1, 5 bases. CDR3 length equals 15 residues. The germline V and J ends were trimmed by 0 bases and 5 bases, with 14 bases remaining between them. The germline gives CDR1 SGDLS, CDR2 YYNGEE. CDR3 nucleotide sequence: TGTGCCAGCAGCGTAGCTAGCGGGGCGGAATATGGCTACACCTTC. It yields the protein CASSVASGAEYGYTF. Variable domain in full (rest from reference TRBV9 and TRBJ1-2): DSGVTQTPKHLITATGQRVTLRCSPRSGDLSVYWYQQSLDQGLQFLIQYYNGEERAKGNILERFSAQQFPDLHSELNLSSLELGDSALYFCASSVASGAEYGYTFGSGTRLTVV.

The CDR3 nucleotides read TGTGCCAGCACATCGACAGGAGGAACCGGGGAGCTGTTTTTT. Protein: CASTSTGGTGELFF. The V call is TRBV7-3, the J call TRBJ2-2; TRBD1 is a possible D gene (6 bases). CDR1 and CDR2 from the germline V gene are SGHTA and FQGTGA. Trimming stripped 7 bases from V and 5 bases from J, with 14 bases between. The CDR3 is 14 amino acids.

The chain couples TRBV10-3 to TRBJ1-3; unclear D gene. The V gene's germline CDR1 is ENHRY and CDR2 SYGVKD. V lost 0 bases to trimming and J lost 4 bases, with 7 bases between them. The CDR3 has 14 residues. The CDR3: CAISESTKGNTIYF. The DNA of the CDR3 is TGTGCCATCAGTGAGTCGACTAAAGGAAACACCATATATTTT.

The chain couples TRBV11-2 to TRBJ2-1; 8 nucleotides line up with TRBD1. The V gene end was trimmed by 5 bases and the J gene end by 12 bases; junction bases not matched to a gene: 15. CDR3 length: 15 amino acids. Germline V CDR1 and CDR2: SGHAT, FQNNGV. Here the CDR3 reads CASSQGAAPGVGQFF. The CDR3 DNA is TGTGCCAGCAGCCAGGGGGCGGCTCCTGGTGTCGGGCAGTTCTTC.

This clone was found a few times. The chain is built from TRBV7-9 and TRBJ2-7; TRBD1 might be the D (5 bases). Trimming cost V 3 bases and J 6 bases, with 9 bases left between them. Germline CDR1 and CDR2: SEHNR and FQNEAQ (reference sequence). This CDR3 has 12 residues. The CDR3 nucleotides are TGTGCCAGCAGCTTCAGCAGGGCCGAGCAGTACTTC. Its protein product is CASSFSRAEQYF. The whole variable domain, filled in from reference TRBV7-9 and TRBJ2-7, reads DTGVSQNPRHKITKRGQNVTFRCDPISEHNRLYWYRQTLGQGPEFLTYFQNEAQLEKSRLLSDRFSAERPKGSFSTLEIQRTEQGDSAMYLCASSFSRAEQYFGPGTRLTVT.

The sample holds a few counts of this clone. The V gene is TRBV5-4, the J gene TRBJ2-3; D not resolved. Germline-derived CDR1 and CDR2 are SGHNT and YYREEE (reference sequence). This CDR3 spans 13 amino acids. V was shortened by 2 bases and J by 6 bases, with 10 bases between the two germline ends. Written as DNA, the CDR3 is TGTGCCAGCAGCTTATCAGGTTTTGATACGCAGTATTTT. Translating gives CASSLSGFDTQYF.

The rearrangement links TRBV9 to TRBJ2-5; D possibly corresponds to TRBD1 (5 bases). CDR3 size: 16 residues. Germline V gene data show CDR1 as SGDLS and CDR2 as YYNGEE. Deletions cut 4 bases from V and 5 bases from J, with 21 bases between. The CDR3 is CASSLGDSRIHETQYF. The DNA of the CDR3 is TGTGCCAGCAGCCTCGGTGACAGCAGGATCCACGAGACCCAGTACTTC.

The chain is built from TRBV19 and TRBJ2-1, with D possibly TRBD2 on 5 matching bases. Trimming shortened V by 5 bases and J by 11 bases, and 10 bases separated the two germline ends. The CDR3 spans 11 residues. Germline V gene data show CDR1 as LNHDA and CDR2 as SQIVND (reference sequence). The CDR3 DNA is TGTGCCAGTAGTGTCACTAGGCAGCAGTTCTTC. This encodes CASSVTRQQFF.

The chain joins TRBV6-1 to TRBJ2-1; TRBD1 aligns across 7 bases. V dropped 2 bases and J dropped 9; count of bases not matched to a gene: 10. Germline assignment: CDR1 MNHNS and CDR2 SASEGT. The CDR3 is made up of 15 amino acids. The CDR3 region has the DNA TGTGCCAGCAGTGAATTAGACAGGGCGAGCGGTGAGCAGTTCTTC. It translates to CASSELDRASGEQFF.

A few counts support this clone. The J gene is TRBJ1-5, the V gene TRBV7-9; tentative D call: TRBD1 (5 bases). This CDR3 is built from 17 residues. Germline-derived CDR1 and CDR2 are SEHNR and FQNEAQ (reference sequence). V lost 3 bases and J lost 0, with 15 bases in between. This chain's CDR3 is CASSFTQGPYSNQPQHF. The CDR3, as DNA: TGTGCCAGCAGCTTCACGCAGGGCCCTTATAGCAATCAGCCCCAGCATTTT.

The chain has TRBV10-3 and TRBJ2-2, with TRBD1 matching 9 bases. Germline V lookup: CDR1 ENHRY, CDR2 SYGVKD. Trimming cost V 6 bases and J 5 bases; bases outside gene matches: 7. The length of the CDR3 is 15 residues. The CDR3 is CAIRRDRAVTGELFF. CDR3 DNA: TGTGCCATCAGGAGGGACAGGGCGGTGACCGGGGAGCTGTTTTTT.

The chain is built from TRBV18 and TRBJ1-2; TRBD1 might be the D (5 bases). This CDR3 region has 14 residues. V dropped 1 base and J dropped 1 base, with 7 bases sitting between them. Looked up from germline, CDR1 is KGHSH and CDR2 is LQKENI. CDR3 bases: TGTGCCAGCTCACCACAAGGGGATAACTATGGCTACACCTTC. This sequence encodes CASSPQGDNYGYTF.

This sequence joins TRBV14 and TRBJ2-1, with 9 bases lining up with TRBD2. The junction had 4 bases not matched to a gene; V was cut back by 0 bases and J by 4 bases. The CDR3 is made up of 16 amino acids. Germline CDR1 reads SGHDN; CDR2 reads FVKESK. CDR3: CASSQEIGLAYNEQFF. In DNA form, the CDR3 reads TGTGCCAGCAGCCAAGAGATAGGACTAGCGTACAATGAGCAGTTCTTC.

The gene calls are TRBV7-9 and TRBJ1-2; 8 positions agree with TRBD1. Looked up from germline, CDR1 is SEHNR and CDR2 is FQNEAQ (reference sequence). With V trimmed by 5 bases and J by 5 bases, 13 bases remained unmatched. This CDR3 spans 16 amino acids. The CDR3 loop reads CASSVSRDRTLYGYTF. CDR3 nucleotides: TGTGCCAGCAGCGTGAGTCGGGACAGGACTCTTTATGGCTACACCTTC.

The J gene is TRBJ2-5, the V gene TRBV10-3, with TRBD2 identical over 7 bases. The end of the DNA aligns better with TRBJ2-7, so the J call may be wrong. CDR3 length: 14 amino acids. Germline CDR1 and CDR2: ENHRY and SYGVKD. The CDR3 nucleotides read TGTGCCATCAGTGGACTAGCCATGGTGTACGAGCAGTACTTC. Encoded protein: CAISGLAMVYEQYF.

The genes are TRBV27 and TRBJ2-3; 7 nucleotides align to TRBD1. From germline, CDR1 is MNHEY and CDR2 SMNVEV (reference sequence). There are 13 residues in the CDR3. Trimming cost V 9 bases and J 4 bases; bases outside gene matches: 7. The CDR3: CASATGYADTQYF. The CDR3 nucleotides read TGTGCCAGTGCGACAGGGTACGCAGATACGCAGTATTTT.

This clone turned up a few times. The chain recombines TRBV10-2 with TRBJ2-3; the match to TRBD2 covers 7 bases. With 8 bases clipped from V and 6 bases from J, the junction kept 2 bases outside the gene matches. This CDR3 is 11 amino acids long. CDR1 and CDR2 (germline): WSHSY, SAAADI. CDR3 protein: CASYGGDTQYF. The CDR3 DNA sequence: TGCGCCAGCTACGGGGGGGATACGCAGTATTTT.

The chain carries TRBV2 and TRBJ1-6, with 8 bases lining up with TRBD1. Germline V gene sequence: CDR1 SNHLY, CDR2 FYNNEI. The CDR3 consists of 13 residues. V was clipped by 10 bases and J by 9 bases; unmatched bases: 8. The CDR3 loop reads CATTGTGPSPLHF. CDR3 nucleotide sequence: TGTGCCACCACCGGGACAGGCCCTTCACCCCTCCACTTT. The entire variable domain, with the rest obtained from reference TRBV2 and TRBJ1-6, is as follows: EPEVTQTPSHQVTQMGQEVILRCVPISNHLYFYWYRQILGQKVEFLVSFYNNEISEKSEIFDDQFSVERPDGSNFTLKIRSTKLEDSAMYFCATTGTGPSPLHFGNGTRLTVT.

The chain carries TRBV7-6 and TRBJ1-3, with no clear D. Trimming cost V 5 bases and J 0 bases, with 11 bases left between them. Germline V gives CDR1 SGHVS, CDR2 FNYEAQ. The CDR3 sequence is 15 residues long. The CDR3 DNA sequence: TGTGCCAGCAGCCCCGAGTGGAGCTCTGGAAACACCATATATTTT. Translation: CASSPEWSSGNTIYF.

The chain combines TRBV29-1 with TRBJ2-1; 8 bases are a match to TRBD2. The ends lost 6 bases at V and 6 bases at J; junction bases unmatched: 10. The germline V gene has CDR1 SQVTM and CDR2 ANQGSEA. This CDR3 contains 14 residues. The CDR3 DNA is TGCAGCGTCGAGCGGGAGACGGACCTCAATGAGCAGTTCTTC. Translation: CSVERETDLNEQFF.

The CDR3 sequence is CAWGTRSNQPQHF. The CDR3 DNA reads as TGTGCCTGGGGGACAAGAAGCAATCAGCCCCAGCATTTT. This rearrangement joins TRBV30 to TRBJ1-5, with a possible D match to TRBD1 (6 bases). Looked up from germline, CDR1 is GTSNPN and CDR2 is SVGIG (reference sequence). V lost 5 bases and J 1 base, leaving 9 bases between the germline ends. This CDR3 is built from 13 residues. The complete variable domain, with remaining parts taken from reference TRBV30 and TRBJ1-5, reads SQTIHQWPATLVQPVGSPLSLECTVEGTSNPNLYWYRQAAGRGLQLLFYSVGIGQISSEVPQNLSASRPQDRQFILSSKKLLLSDSGFYLCAWGTRSNQPQHFGDGTRLSIL.

The genes are TRBV5-1 and TRBJ2-3, with 7 nucleotides matching TRBD1. Germline values: CDR1 SGHRS, CDR2 YFSETQ. Losses at the gene ends were 4 bases for V and 1 base for J; bases not matched to a gene: 3. This CDR3 is 14 amino acids long. CDR3 loop: CASSAGQGTDTQYF. The CDR3 DNA reads TGCGCCAGCAGCGCTGGACAGGGCACAGATACGCAGTATTTT.

The V call is TRBV5-1, the J call TRBJ2-1, with 12 nucleotides matching TRBD2. The V segment lost 4 bases and the J segment 14 bases; nucleotides outside the gene matches: 10. Germline CDR1 reads SGHRS; CDR2 reads YFSETQ. The CDR3 has 14 residues. The CDR3 here is CASSPGLAGSAEFF. Written as DNA, the CDR3 is TGCGCCAGCAGCCCCGGACTAGCGGGGAGTGCGGAGTTCTTC.

The chain carries TRBV11-2 and TRBJ1-2; 8 positions match TRBD1. The V gene's germline CDR1 is SGHAT and CDR2 FQNNGV. V trimming: 1 base; J trimming: 8 bases; junction bases outside the gene matches: 3. The CDR3 totals 13 residues. In DNA, the CDR3 is TGTGCCAGCAGCTTAGGGACAGGGTACGGCTACACCTTC. It encodes CASSLGTGYGYTF.